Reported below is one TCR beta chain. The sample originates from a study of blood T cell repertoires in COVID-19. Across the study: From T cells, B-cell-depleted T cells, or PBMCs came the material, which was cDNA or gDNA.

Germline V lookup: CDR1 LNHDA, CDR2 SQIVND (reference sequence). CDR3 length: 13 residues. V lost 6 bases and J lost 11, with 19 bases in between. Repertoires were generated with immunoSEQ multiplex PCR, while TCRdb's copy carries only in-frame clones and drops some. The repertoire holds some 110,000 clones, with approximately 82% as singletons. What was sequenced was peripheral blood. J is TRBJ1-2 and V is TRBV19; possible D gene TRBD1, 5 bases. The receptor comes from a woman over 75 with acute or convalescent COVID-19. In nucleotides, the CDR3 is TGTGCCAGTAGGACAGATTTTGGGCAGTCATACACCTTC. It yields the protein CASRTDFGQSYTF.